The clone carrying this T cell receptor beta chain is a singleton in its sample. This specimen belongs to a study of control samples from healthy donors and cancer patients. Assay: immunoSEQ multiplex PCR; the TCRdb copy retains only in-frame clones and omits some. The table records roughly 130,000 clones, roughly 88% of them present only once. With 5 bases clipped from V and 4 bases from J, the junction kept 4 bases outside the gene matches. CDR3 length equals 13 residues. The germline gives CDR1 KGHDR, CDR2 SFDVKD. The chain links TRBV24-1 to TRBJ2-7; 7 bases match TRBD1. Sequencing was performed on blood. This receptor was identified in a man over 45 in good health. This CDR3 reads CATSGRGQYEQYF. The CDR3 DNA reads TGTGCCACCAGTGGCCGGGGACAGTACGAGCAGTACTTC.